The source of this TCR beta chain is a study of regulatory T cells in long-lasting Graves disease. Germline V lookup: CDR1 SNHLY, CDR2 FYNNEI. The CDR3 runs to 15 residues. V was clipped by 3 bases and J by 7 bases, with 15 bases between them. Time point noted: persistent/refractory GD, antithyroid drugs over 5 years with positive TRAb. Construction of the TCR library relied on RNA isolated from PBMCs. Clinicians diagnosed Graves' disease using American Thyroid Association guidelines. This clonotype has a count of ten or more. Construction of the TCR beta libraries employed iRepertoire HTBI primers in conjunction with Arm-PCR of CDR3 regions. TCRdb ran MiXCR on the multiplex PCR reads and lists one entry per CDR3 protein. The table lists 430,000 or so distinct CDR3 sequences, under 25% of them singletons.

This chain links TRBV2 with TRBJ2-2, with D uncertain. The TCR sequence derives from a female donor with Graves disease. The specimen comprised peripheral blood mononuclear cells (PBMCs), sampled when the disease was refractory, from a patient treated with antithyroid drugs. CDR3 sequence: CASSEALTSDGELFF. CDR3 DNA sequence: TGTGCCAGCAGTGAGGCCTTGACATCTGACGGGGAGCTGTTTTTT.